This is a list of T cell receptor beta chains from one sample in a study of blood T cell repertoires in COVID-19. Using immunoSEQ multiplex PCR, the repertoire was profiled, and TCRdb retains in-frame clones only, with some absent. The sample contains 60,000 or so clones, around 90% of which appear only once. Sequencing was performed on peripheral blood. Receptors were obtained from a human donor with acute or convalescent COVID-19. The donor label of this sample is uncertain. The CDR3 runs from the conserved cysteine through the conserved F or W. A D gene is named only where the DNA matches it firmly. Rows give clone size only sometimes, using once, few, many, or a class for an expanded clone.

>TRBV14|TRBD2|TRBJ2-1|-
TGTGCCAGCAGCCAGACTAGAGGGGGACTAGCATACAATGAGCAGTTCTTC
CASSQTRGGLAYNEQFF
>TRBV5-4|TRBD2|TRBJ2-3|-
TGTGCCAGCAGCTCGGGGGGGACTAGCACAGATACGCAGTATTTT
CASSSGGTSTDTQYF
>TRBV7-8|-|TRBJ2-1|-
TGTGCCAGCAGCTTAGTTCCGGGGGGCGGTGAGCAGTTCTTC
CASSLVPGGGEQFF
>TRBV19|-|TRBJ1-1|-
TGTGCCAGTAGTATGCGGAGAGAGAACACTGAAGCTTTCTTT
CASSMRRENTEAFF
>TRBV9|-|TRBJ1-1|-
TGTGCCAGCAGCCCCGACCGAGGGGAAGCTTTCTTT
CASSPDRGEAFF
>TRBV7-3|-|TRBJ2-7|-
TGTGCCAGCAGCGACGCAGGGACTTACGAGCAGTACTTC
CASSDAGTYEQYF
>TRBV7-9|-|TRBJ2-3|-
TGTGCCAGCAGCCCGAGGGGGGGAAGCACAGATACGCAGTATTTT
CASSPRGGSTDTQYF
>TRBV5-1|TRBD1|TRBJ2-1|-
TGCGCCAGCAGCTTGGGGGACAGGGAGAGAGATGAGCAGTTCTTC
CASSLGDRERDEQFF
>TRBV7-9|-|TRBJ2-1|-
TGTGCCAGCAGCGGCAAGGAGGCCACCTACAATGAGCAGTTCTTC
CASSGKEATYNEQFF
>TRBV19|TRBD2|TRBJ2-2|once
TGTGCCAGTACCACGACTAGCGGGAGGAGGACCGGGGAGCTGTTTTTT
CASTTTSGRRTGELFF
>TRBV7-9|TRBD2|TRBJ2-1|-
TGTGCCAGCAGCTCTCCCGGGACTAGCGGTTACAATGAGCAGTTCTTC
CASSSPGTSGYNEQFF
>TRBV10-3|TRBD1|TRBJ2-7|-
TGTGCCATCAGTGCTAGGGGGCCCGCCTACGAGCAGTACTTC
CAISARGPAYEQYF
>TRBV28|-|TRBJ1-2|medium-sized
TGTGCCAGCAGGCCCGACGACTTTAACTATGGCTACACCTTC
CASRPDDFNYGYTF
>TRBV10-3|-|TRBJ1-3|once
TGTGCCATCAGTGACCACTCAGCGGACCGTGGAAACACCATATATTTT
CAISDHSADRGNTIYF
>TRBV2|TRBD2|TRBJ2-1|-
TGTGCCAGCGGGACTAGCGGGTTCAATGAGCAGTTCTTC
CASGTSGFNEQFF
>TRBV20-1|-|TRBJ2-5|-
TGCAGTGCTAGTGAGACAGTTCAAGAGACCCAGTACTTC
CSASETVQETQYF
>TRBV6-1|-|TRBJ2-1|-
TGTGCCAGCAGTGAGGCCGGGACTGGGGACAATGAGCAGTTCTTC
CASSEAGTGDNEQFF
>TRBV6-5|TRBD1|TRBJ2-3|-
TGTGCCAGCAGTTGGGACAGGGGGGCAGATACGCAGTATTTT
CASSWDRGADTQYF
>TRBV5-1|-|TRBJ1-4|-
TGCGCCAGCGGCGTCGATCTACGGGCCGCGGGTAATGAAAAACTGTTTTTT
CASGVDLRAAGNEKLFF
>TRBV11-2|-|TRBJ1-2|large
TGTGCCAGCAGCTGGGGGGGTGGCAGTCCCTATGGCTACACCTTC
CASSWGGGSPYGYTF
>TRBV10-3|TRBD1|TRBJ1-5|-
TGTGCCATCACCCAGACAGGGGGCTACCAGCCCCAGCATTTT
CAITQTGGYQPQHF
>TRBV11-2|TRBD1|TRBJ2-2|-
TGTGCCAGCAGCATCATGACAGGGGTGACCGGGGAGCTGTTTTTT
CASSIMTGVTGELFF
>TRBV16|TRBD1|TRBJ2-7|once
TGTGCCAGCAGCCAAGGACAGGGTAATTACGAGCAGTACTTC
CASSQGQGNYEQYF
>TRBV19|TRBD2|TRBJ2-3|-
TGTGCCAGTAGTATTATGGCTAGCGGGTTCTCAGATACGCAGTATTTT
CASSIMASGFSDTQYF
>TRBV7-7|TRBD2|TRBJ2-2|-
TGTGCTAGCTCCAAGACTAGCGCGAACACCGGGGAGCTGTTTTTT
CASSKTSANTGELFF
>TRBV10-3|TRBD1|TRBJ2-5|-
TGTGCCACACGGGACAGACCCGGAGTAGAGACCCAGTACTTC
CATRDRPGVETQYF
>TRBV7-9|-|TRBJ1-1|-
TGTGCCAGCAGCCCTCGAGCGGACAGATACACTGAAGCTTTCTTT
CASSPRADRYTEAFF
>TRBV27|-|TRBJ1-1|-
TGTGCCAGCAGTCCCATTTCCCTACATTCGGGGAACACTGAAGCTTTCTTT
CASSPISLHSGNTEAFF
>TRBV5-1|-|TRBJ2-3|-
TGCGCCAGCAGCTCTCGGCAGGGCACAGATACGCAGTATTTT
CASSSRQGTDTQYF
>TRBV21-1|-|TRBJ2-3|few
TGTGCCAGCAGCAATTTAAGCGGGAACGAGGGAAGCACAGATACGCAGTATTTT
CASSNLSGNEGSTDTQYF
>TRBV11-3|TRBD2|TRBJ2-7|-
TGTGCCAGCAGCGCGCGACTAGCGGGAGGGCCGGAGGAGCAGTACTTC
CASSARLAGGPEEQYF